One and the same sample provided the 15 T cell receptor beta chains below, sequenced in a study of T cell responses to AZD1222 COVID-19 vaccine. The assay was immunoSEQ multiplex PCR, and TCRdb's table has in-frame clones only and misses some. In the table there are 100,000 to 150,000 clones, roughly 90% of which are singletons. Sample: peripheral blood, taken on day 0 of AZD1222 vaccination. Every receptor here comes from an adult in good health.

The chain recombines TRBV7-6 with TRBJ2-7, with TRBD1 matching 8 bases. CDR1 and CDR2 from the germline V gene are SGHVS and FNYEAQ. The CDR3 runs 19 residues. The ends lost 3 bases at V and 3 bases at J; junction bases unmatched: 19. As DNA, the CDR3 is TGTGCCAGCAGCTTCCGACAGGGGCTTTCCCCTGGCCTGGGCTACGAGCAGTACTTC. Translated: CASSFRQGLSPGLGYEQYF. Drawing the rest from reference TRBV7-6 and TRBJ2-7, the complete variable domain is GAGVSQSPRYKVTKRGQDVALRCDPISGHVSLYWYRQALGQGPEFLTYFNYEAQQDKSGLPNDRFSAERPEGSISTLTIQRTEQRDSAMYRCASSFRQGLSPGLGYEQYFGPGTRLTVT.

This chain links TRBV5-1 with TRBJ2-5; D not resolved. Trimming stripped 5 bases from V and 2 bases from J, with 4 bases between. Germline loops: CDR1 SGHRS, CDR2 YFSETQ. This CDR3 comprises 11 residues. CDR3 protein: CASRFQETQYF. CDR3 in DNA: TGCGCCAGCAGGTTTCAAGAGACCCAGTACTTC.

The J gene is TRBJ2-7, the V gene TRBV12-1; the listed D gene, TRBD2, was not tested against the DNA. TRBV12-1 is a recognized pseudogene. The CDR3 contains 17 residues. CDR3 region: CASLPVPAPMSSYEQYF. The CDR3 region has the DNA TGTGCCAGCCTACCGGTCCCCGCTCCGATGAGCTCCTACGAGCAGTACTTC.

Written as DNA, the CDR3 is TGTGCCAGCAGTGAAGGGTCCAGGGGTTTCCCTTACTACGAGCAGTACTTC. Translating gives CASSEGSRGFPYYEQYF. The genes are TRBV25-1 and TRBJ2-7; D is possibly TRBD1 (6 bases). Trimming stripped 2 bases from V and 3 bases from J, with 20 bases between. This CDR3 has 17 amino acids. Germline V gene data show CDR1 as MGHDK and CDR2 as SYGVNS.

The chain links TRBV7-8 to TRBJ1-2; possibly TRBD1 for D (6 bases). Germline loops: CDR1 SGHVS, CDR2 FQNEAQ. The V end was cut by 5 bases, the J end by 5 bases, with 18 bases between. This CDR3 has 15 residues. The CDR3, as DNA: TGTGCCAGCAGCACTCGAACAGGGAGAGGGTATGGCTACACCTTC. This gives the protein CASSTRTGRGYGYTF.

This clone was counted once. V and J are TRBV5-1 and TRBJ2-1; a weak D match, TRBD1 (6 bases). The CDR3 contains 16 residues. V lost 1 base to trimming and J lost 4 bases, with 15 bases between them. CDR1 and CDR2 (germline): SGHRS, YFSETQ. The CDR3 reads CASSLSGTTPYNEQFF. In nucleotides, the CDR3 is TGCGCCAGCAGCTTGTCGGGGACAACTCCATACAATGAGCAGTTCTTC. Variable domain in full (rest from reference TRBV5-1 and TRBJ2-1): KAGVTQTPRYLIKTRGQQVTLSCSPISGHRSVSWYQQTPGQGLQFLFEYFSETQRNKGNFPGRFSGRQFSNSRSEMNVSTLELGDSALYLCASSLSGTTPYNEQFFGPGTRLTVL.

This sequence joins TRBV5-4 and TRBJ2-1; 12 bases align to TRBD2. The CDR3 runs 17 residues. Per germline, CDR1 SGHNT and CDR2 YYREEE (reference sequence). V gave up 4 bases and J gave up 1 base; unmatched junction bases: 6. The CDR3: CASSLGTSGFSYNEQFF. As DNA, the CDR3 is TGTGCCAGCAGCCTCGGGACTAGCGGGTTTTCCTACAATGAGCAGTTCTTC.

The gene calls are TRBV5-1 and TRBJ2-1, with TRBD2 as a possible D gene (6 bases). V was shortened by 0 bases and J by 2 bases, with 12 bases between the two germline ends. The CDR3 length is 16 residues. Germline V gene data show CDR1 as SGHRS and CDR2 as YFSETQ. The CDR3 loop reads CASSLVFSGPYNEQFF. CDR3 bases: TGCGCCAGCAGCTTGGTCTTTAGCGGCCCCTACAATGAGCAGTTCTTC.

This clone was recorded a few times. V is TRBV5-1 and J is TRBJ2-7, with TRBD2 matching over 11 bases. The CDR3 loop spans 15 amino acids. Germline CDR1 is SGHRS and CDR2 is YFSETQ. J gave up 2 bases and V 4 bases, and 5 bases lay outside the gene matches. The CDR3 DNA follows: TGCGCCAGCAGCCCGACTAGCGGGGACGCCTACGAGCAGTACTTC. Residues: CASSPTSGDAYEQYF.

CDR3 nucleotides: TGTGCCACCACCCGAACCTTCCGCGGCTACGAGCAGTACTTC. Translating it yields CATTRTFRGYEQYF. J is TRBJ2-7 and V is TRBV24-1; no reliable D call. This CDR3 comprises 14 residues. The germline V and J ends were trimmed by 8 bases and 3 bases, with 16 bases remaining between them. Germline V gene lookup returns CDR1 KGHDR and CDR2 SFDVKD.

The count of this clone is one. The DNA for the CDR3 is TGCGCCAGCAGTGAGACAGGGGGTTTCAATCAGCCCCAGCATTTT. Its protein product is CASSETGGFNQPQHF. The rearrangement uses TRBV10-2 and TRBJ1-5; 8 bases match TRBD1. The J segment lost 3 bases and the V segment lost 2 bases, leaving 3 bases of the junction unmatched. The CDR3 covers 15 residues. From germline, CDR1 is WSHSY and CDR2 SAAADI.

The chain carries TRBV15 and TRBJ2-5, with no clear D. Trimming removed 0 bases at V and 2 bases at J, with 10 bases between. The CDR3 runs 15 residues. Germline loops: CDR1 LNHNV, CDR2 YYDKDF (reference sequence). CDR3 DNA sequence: TGTGCCACCAGCAGAGATGGAACAGTACAAGAGACCCAGTACTTC. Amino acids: CATSRDGTVQETQYF.

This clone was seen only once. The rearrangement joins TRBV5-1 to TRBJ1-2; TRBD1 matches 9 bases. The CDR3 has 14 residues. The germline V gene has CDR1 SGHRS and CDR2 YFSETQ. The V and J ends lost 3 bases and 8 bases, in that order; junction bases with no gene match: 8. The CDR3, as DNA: TGCGCCAGCAGCTCTACTACAGGGGGCTACGGCTACACCTTC. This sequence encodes CASSSTTGGYGYTF.

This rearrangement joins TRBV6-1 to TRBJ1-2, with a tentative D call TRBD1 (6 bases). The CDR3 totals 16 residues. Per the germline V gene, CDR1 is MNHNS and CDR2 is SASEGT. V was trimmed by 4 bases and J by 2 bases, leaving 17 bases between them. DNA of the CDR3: TGTGCCAGCAGTGGGGGCTGGACAGCCGAGAACTATGGCTACACCTTC. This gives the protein CASSGGWTAENYGYTF.

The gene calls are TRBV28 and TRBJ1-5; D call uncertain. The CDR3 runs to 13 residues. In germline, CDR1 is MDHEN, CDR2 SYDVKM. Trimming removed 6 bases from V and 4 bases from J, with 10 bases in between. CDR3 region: CASSYGRNQPQHF. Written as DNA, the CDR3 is TGTGCCAGCAGCTATGGACGAAATCAGCCCCAGCATTTT. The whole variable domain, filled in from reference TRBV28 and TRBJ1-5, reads DVKVTQSSRYLVKRTGEKVFLECVQDMDHENMFWYRQDPGLGLRLIYFSYDVKMKEKGDIPEGYSVSREKKERFSLILESASTNQTSMYLCASSYGRNQPQHFGDGTRLSIL.